This TCR beta chain was identified in a study of Ad26.COV2.S vaccination and SARS-CoV-2 variants. Treatment meaning: over 15 received Ad26.COV2.S at low or high dose, single or two shots; several received placebo; per-sample allocation not given. Sampling was performed 63 days after the first vaccine or placebo injection. Vaccination used an Ad26 vector expressing Wuhan-strain SARS-CoV-2 spike. The method was immunoSEQ multiplex PCR; TCRdb's version includes in-frame clones alone and lacks a portion of them. This sample yields 300,000 to 350,000 clones, of which roughly 90% are seen a single time; approximately 5.8% belongs to the top ten. CDR1 is SGHNT and CDR2 is YYREEE in the germline V gene (reference sequence). The ends were cut back, 5 bases at V and 4 bases at J, with 13 bases in the middle. The CDR3 has 14 residues.

The gene calls are TRBV5-4 and TRBJ2-1; unclear D gene. This receptor was taken from a person between 18 and 65 years old who received the Ad26.COV2.S COVID-19 vaccine or a placebo. The source material was peripheral blood, sampled in a trial of Ad26.COV2.S vaccine versus placebo. The CDR3 here is CASRSDPQYNEQFF. CDR3 sequence (DNA): TGTGCCAGCAGGTCCGACCCTCAGTACAATGAGCAGTTCTTC.